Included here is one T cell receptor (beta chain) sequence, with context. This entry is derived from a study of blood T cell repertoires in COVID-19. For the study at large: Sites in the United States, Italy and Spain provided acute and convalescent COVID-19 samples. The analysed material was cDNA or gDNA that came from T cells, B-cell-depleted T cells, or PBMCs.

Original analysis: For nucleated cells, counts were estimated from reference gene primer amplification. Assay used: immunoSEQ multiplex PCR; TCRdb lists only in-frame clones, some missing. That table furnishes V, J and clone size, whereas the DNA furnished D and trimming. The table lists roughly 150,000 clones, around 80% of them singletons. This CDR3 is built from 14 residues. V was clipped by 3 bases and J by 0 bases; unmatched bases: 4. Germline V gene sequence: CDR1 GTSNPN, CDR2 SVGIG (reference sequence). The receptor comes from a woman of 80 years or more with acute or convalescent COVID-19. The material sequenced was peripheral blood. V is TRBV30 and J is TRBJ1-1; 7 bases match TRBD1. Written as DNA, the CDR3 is TGTGCCTGGAGGTCGACAGGGCTGAACACTGAAGCTTTCTTT. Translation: CAWRSTGLNTEAFF.